This TCR beta chain came from a study of CD8 T cells in ankylosing spondylitis. V lost 5 bases, J lost 8 bases, and 18 bases lay in between. The CDR3 consists of 13 residues. CDR1 is GTSNPN and CDR2 is SVGIG in the germline V gene (reference sequence). TCRdb re-called the 5' RACE reads through MiXCR, storing one row per CDR3 protein. Of 390,000 or so distinct CDR3 sequences in the sample, about a fifth were seen once. Comments on this clonotype: Its target is unknown.

Overall study results and limits: CD8+ disease-linked clones were present at relatively low frequencies in blood. Ankylosing spondylitis blood appeared to carry a characteristic TCR beta motif of 7 or 8 highly homologous variants. Some of the motif variants had earlier been found in reactive arthritis patients' fluid and blood. Matched ankylosing spondylitis synovial fluid reportedly showed significant enrichment of disease-linked clones.

The clonotype comes from a male donor with ankylosing spondylitis. The chain is built from TRBV30 and TRBJ1-2, with a possible D match to TRBD1 (5 bases). Sequencing input: blood, either unsorted or a sorted T cell fraction (not recorded which). The CDR3 reads CAWVIKTEGGYTF. The CDR3, as DNA: TGTGCCTGGGTAATAAAGACAGAGGGAGGCTACACCTTC.